This T cell receptor (beta chain) derives from a study of T cell responses to AZD1222 COVID-19 vaccine. On this clone itself: No antigen is known for it.

Study outcomes and limitations: Along spike, vaccine-associated CD4 TCRs were found throughout, with dominance at 160-218 and 743-854. Reports say nearly half of spike-specific TCRs go after unmutated variant regions.

The V segment lost 2 bases and the J segment 2 bases; nucleotides outside the gene matches: 5. The CDR3 sequence is 15 residues long. The germline V gene has CDR1 MNHEY and CDR2 SVGAGI. Clones were sequenced by immunoSEQ multiplex PCR, and TCRdb holds only the in-frame ones, with some missing. The sample holds about 80,000 clones, approximately 90% seen once. The rearrangement links TRBV6-5 to TRBJ2-7; 8 bases line up with TRBD2. The sequences come from peripheral blood, collected 28 days after the second AZD1222 dose. The TCR comes from an adult who received the AZD1222 COVID-19 vaccine. The CDR3 region is CASSYNSGGTYEQYF. The CDR3 DNA reads TGTGCCAGCAGTTACAACAGCGGGGGTACCTACGAGCAGTACTTC.